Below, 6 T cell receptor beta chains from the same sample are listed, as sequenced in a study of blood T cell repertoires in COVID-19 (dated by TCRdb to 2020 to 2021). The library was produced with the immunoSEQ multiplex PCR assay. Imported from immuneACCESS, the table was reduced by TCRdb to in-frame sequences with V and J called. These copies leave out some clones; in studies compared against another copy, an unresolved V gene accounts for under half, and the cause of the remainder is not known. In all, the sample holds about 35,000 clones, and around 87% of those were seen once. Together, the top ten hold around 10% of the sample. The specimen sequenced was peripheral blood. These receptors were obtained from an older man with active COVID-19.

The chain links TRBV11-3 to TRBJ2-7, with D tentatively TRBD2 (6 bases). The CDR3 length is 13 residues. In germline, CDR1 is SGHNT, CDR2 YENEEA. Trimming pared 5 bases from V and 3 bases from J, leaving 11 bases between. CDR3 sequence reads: CASSRGTGYEQYF. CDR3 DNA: TGTGCCAGCAGCCGGGGGACTGGCTACGAGCAGTACTTC. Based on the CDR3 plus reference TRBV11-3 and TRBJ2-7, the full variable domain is EAGVVQSPRYKIIEKKQPVAFWCNPISGHNTLYWYLQNLGQGPELLIRYENEEAVDDSQLPKDRFSAERLKGVDSTLKIQPAELGDSAVYLCASSRGTGYEQYFGPGTRLTVT.

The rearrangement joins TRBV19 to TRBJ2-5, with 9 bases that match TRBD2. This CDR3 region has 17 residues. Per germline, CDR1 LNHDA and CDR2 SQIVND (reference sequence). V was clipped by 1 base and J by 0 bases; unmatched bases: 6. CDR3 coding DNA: TGTGCCAGTAGTATAGTTCCTAGCGGGAATCACCAAGAGACCCAGTACTTC. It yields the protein CASSIVPSGNHQETQYF.

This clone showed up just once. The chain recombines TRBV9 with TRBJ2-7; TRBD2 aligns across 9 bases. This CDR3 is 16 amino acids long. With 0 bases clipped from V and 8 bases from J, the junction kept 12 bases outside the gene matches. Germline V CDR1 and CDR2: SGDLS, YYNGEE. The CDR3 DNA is TGTGCCAGCAGCGTAGCTGAGGTAGCGGGAGAATGGCAGCAGTACTTC. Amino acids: CASSVAEVAGEWQQYF.

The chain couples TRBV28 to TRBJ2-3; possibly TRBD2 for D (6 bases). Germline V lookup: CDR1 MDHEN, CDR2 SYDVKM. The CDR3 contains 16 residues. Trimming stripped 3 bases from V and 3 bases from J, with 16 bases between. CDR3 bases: TGTGCCAGCAGTTTTTTCTCCGGGAGCGGAACAGATACGCAGTATTTT. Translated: CASSFFSGSGTDTQYF.

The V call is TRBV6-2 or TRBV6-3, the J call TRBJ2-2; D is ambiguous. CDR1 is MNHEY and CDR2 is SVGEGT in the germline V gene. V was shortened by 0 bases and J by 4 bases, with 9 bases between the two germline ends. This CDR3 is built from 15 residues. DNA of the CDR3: TGTGCCAGCAGTTACTCCCCTCCGAGCACCGGGGAGCTGTTTTTT. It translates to CASSYSPPSTGELFF.

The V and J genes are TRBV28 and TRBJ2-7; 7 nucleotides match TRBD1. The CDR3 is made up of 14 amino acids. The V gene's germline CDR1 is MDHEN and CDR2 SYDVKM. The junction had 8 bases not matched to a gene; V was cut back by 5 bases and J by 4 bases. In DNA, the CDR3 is TGTGCCAGCAGTCCCACCGGGACAGTTTACGAGCAGTACTTC. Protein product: CASSPTGTVYEQYF.